A selection of T cell receptor beta chains follows, all from one sample in a study of Graves' ophthalmopathy and Graves' hyperthyroidism. TCRdb passed the multiplex PCR reads through MiXCR, listing each CDR3 protein once. The sample holds just over 600,000 distinct CDR3 sequences, around a fifth seen once. The source material was peripheral blood. These receptors originate from a woman between 18 and 29 years old with stable Graves' hyperthyroidism. Some clones in this sample may be carry-over from other donors' samples. Both conserved end residues are trimmed from each CDR3. Clone size is shown for a subset of rows, as once, few, many or a class of expanded clone.

cdr3_length: 17
clone_size: once
v_call: TRBV15
cdr3_aa: ATSRAPLGAGGGYYEQY

cdr3_length: 9
clone_size: many
v_call: TRBV12-3/TRBV12-4
cdr3_aa: ASSIDLGYT

cdr3_length: 13
clone_size: .
v_call: TRBV28
cdr3_aa: ASSLYVGREETQY

cdr3_length: 10
clone_size: many
v_call: TRBV30
cdr3_aa: AWRSYNYGYT

cdr3_length: 13
clone_size: many
v_call: TRBV15
cdr3_aa: ATSRDPGRLYEQY

cdr3_length: 11
clone_size: many
v_call: TRBV6-1
cdr3_aa: ASSDGGFQPQH

cdr3_length: 13
clone_size: many
v_call: TRBV6-5
cdr3_aa: ASSYMDRSETEAF

cdr3_length: 14
clone_size: many
v_call: TRBV19
cdr3_aa: ASSPLSGGYQETQY

cdr3_length: 11
clone_size: many
v_call: TRBV11-3
cdr3_aa: ASSFLYQETQY

cdr3_length: 11
clone_size: many
v_call: TRBV25-1
cdr3_aa: ASSDDRAHGYT

cdr3_length: 11
clone_size: .
v_call: TRBV27
cdr3_aa: ASSLSGTDTQY

cdr3_length: 13
clone_size: .
v_call: TRBV20-1
cdr3_aa: SANGGWAGGYGYT

cdr3_length: 15
clone_size: few
v_call: TRBV30
cdr3_aa: ALILGDRAKVYYGYT

cdr3_length: 12
clone_size: few
v_call: TRBV11-2
cdr3_aa: ASSPKPWNTEAF

cdr3_length: 10
clone_size: many
v_call: TRBV29-1
cdr3_aa: SAITGDYEQY

cdr3_length: 11
clone_size: many
v_call: TRBV2
cdr3_aa: ATSTDENTEAF

cdr3_length: 13
clone_size: many
v_call: TRBV29-1
cdr3_aa: SAASGTGDQETQY

cdr3_length: 14
clone_size: few
v_call: TRBV27
cdr3_aa: ASSRPGTSGDLEQY

cdr3_length: 12
clone_size: many
v_call: TRBV27
cdr3_aa: ASSLLTGDGEAF

cdr3_length: 14
clone_size: few
v_call: TRBV15
cdr3_aa: ATSSTGVDSNQPQH

cdr3_length: 11
clone_size: many
v_call: TRBV7-9
cdr3_aa: ASSWKGDYGYT

cdr3_length: 13
clone_size: many
v_call: TRBV6-1
cdr3_aa: ASSELTRADQPQH

cdr3_length: 11
clone_size: .
v_call: TRBV10-3
cdr3_aa: AIGTPNSYEQY

cdr3_length: 12
clone_size: .
v_call: TRBV6-1
cdr3_aa: ASSTRTGAYEQY

cdr3_length: 12
clone_size: many
v_call: TRBV28
cdr3_aa: ASSPLAGAYEQY

cdr3_length: 11
clone_size: few
v_call: TRBV7-2
cdr3_aa: ASSSSTGLGYT

cdr3_length: 11
clone_size: many
v_call: TRBV20-1
cdr3_aa: SRQGAGGTEAF

cdr3_length: 13
clone_size: many
v_call: TRBV7-2
cdr3_aa: ASSLTGFIAYEQY

cdr3_length: 11
clone_size: .
v_call: TRBV6-2/TRBV6-3
cdr3_aa: ASSSVPTVTAF

cdr3_length: 11
clone_size: few
v_call: TRBV20-1
cdr3_aa: SAPDAHGYGYT

cdr3_length: 9
clone_size: many
v_call: TRBV5-1
cdr3_aa: ASSLSVELF

cdr3_length: 12
clone_size: many
v_call: TRBV7-2
cdr3_aa: ASRSGAAAAEAF

cdr3_length: 13
clone_size: .
v_call: TRBV19
cdr3_aa: ASSPHGRQLDGYT

cdr3_length: 13
clone_size: many
v_call: TRBV6-2/TRBV6-3
cdr3_aa: ASSFPGQEASPLH

cdr3_length: 13
clone_size: many
v_call: TRBV6-5
cdr3_aa: ASSFSGTGFPPLH

cdr3_length: 13
clone_size: .
v_call: TRBV28
cdr3_aa: ASSLDRPPGDIQY

cdr3_length: 11
clone_size: many
v_call: TRBV30
cdr3_aa: AWSVVQAGELF